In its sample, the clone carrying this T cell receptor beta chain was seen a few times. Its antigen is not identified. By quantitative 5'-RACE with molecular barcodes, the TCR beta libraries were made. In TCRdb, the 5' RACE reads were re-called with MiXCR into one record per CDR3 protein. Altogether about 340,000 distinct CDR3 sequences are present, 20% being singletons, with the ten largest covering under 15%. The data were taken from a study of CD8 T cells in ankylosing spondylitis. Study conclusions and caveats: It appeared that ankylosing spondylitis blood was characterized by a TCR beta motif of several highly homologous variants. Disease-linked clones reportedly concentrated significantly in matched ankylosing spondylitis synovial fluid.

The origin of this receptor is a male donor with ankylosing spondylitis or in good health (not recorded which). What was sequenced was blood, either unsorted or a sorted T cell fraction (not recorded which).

The CDR3 spells CASSPYFWAENYEQYF. CDR3 nucleotides: TGTGCCAGCAGTCCCTACTTCTGGGCCGAAAACTACGAGCAGTACTTC. This chain uses TRBV6-1 with TRBJ2-7, with D uncertain. Germline CDR1 and CDR2: MNHNS and SASEGT. The CDR3 loop spans 16 amino acids. The V and J ends lost 5 bases and 3 bases respectively, with 20 bases between them.